The sequence of this T cell receptor beta chain was determined in a study of glioma-infiltrating T cells after dendritic cell vaccination (TCRdb year 2016). For context, the study as a whole: A cohort of roughly 15 glioblastoma patients from Phase I and II dendritic cell vaccination trials was included, of whom 9 were newly diagnosed and 6 had recurrent disease. Autologous tumor lysate-pulsed dendritic cell vaccination was administered to the patients between about 2002 and 2013. The vaccine was prepared from monocyte-derived dendritic cells that were cultured for 6 to 7 days with IL-4 and GM-CSF and then pulsed overnight with autologous tumor lysate. Each patient was given three intradermal dendritic cell vaccine injections, spaced two weeks apart, in the arm below the axilla. Tumor-infiltrating lymphocyte content was quantified and tumor and blood repertoires were compared in dendritic cell-vaccinated glioblastoma patients by deep sequencing of TCR beta CDR3 regions. Survival after dendritic cell vaccination was correlated with TCR sequencing metrics, including TIL content and tumor-blood repertoire overlap.

The sample's time point label is to be understood as: after dendritic cell vaccination, including at tumor progression/relapse. Patients were selected for having adequate residual fresh-frozen tumor tissue and more than two years of available survival data. An isocitrate dehydrogenase mutation was not carried by any of the glioblastoma patients, although molecular status was otherwise variable. PBMC were collected before vaccination, two weeks after the third vaccination, and at tumor progression if progression occurred. The Qiagen DNeasy Blood extraction Kit was used to extract genomic DNA. The immunoSEQ assay amplified TCRB CDR3 regions from roughly 2.1 micrograms of genomic DNA, or from all available DNA when less than that amount was available. The multiplex PCR employed 60 forward primers targeting TCR V beta segments and 13 reverse primers targeting J beta segments. To estimate the number of reads per starting template, synthetic control templates were added to each sample at limiting dilution. Reads of 87 bp were generated by sequencing on the Illumina HiSeq System. Concerning the study's data processing: PCR and sequencing errors were removed by merging closely related sequences with a nearest neighbor algorithm. TCR overlap was measured as the percentage of unique tumor TCR beta sequences that were also present in the peripheral blood of the same patient. TCRdb provides this immuneACCESS table in a form limited to in-frame rearrangements. Some clones are lacking; in checked studies, under half of them reflect an unresolved V gene, and why the rest are absent is not known. The V and J calls and clone size are taken from that table; D and trimming were inferred from the DNA. The table for this sample lists almost 90,000 clones; roughly four fifths of them were counted only once. The top ten clones comprise 5.5% to 8% of the sample.

The study at large found these results: No direct relationship between TCR clonality and survival was found, suggesting a diverse polyclonal response may matter. The cohort was small and heterogeneous, with few patients having full blood and tumor sets and even fewer initial-recurrent tumor pairs. After dendritic cell vaccination, a higher estimated pretreatment TIL content predicted longer time to progression and overall survival. The response model built on TCR overlap across three groups was characterized as speculative, with prospective validation still needed.

As for this clone: Its antigen is unknown. The input lacks base qualities; no much larger clone sits a single base away.

Trimming accounts for 4 bases at V and 1 base at J, while the number of junction bases matched to no gene is 4. Via the germline V gene, CDR1 is SQVTM and CDR2 ANQGSEA. The CDR3 contains 13 residues, cysteine and phenylalanine counted. This entry keeps only the CDR3 DNA: 39 bases, framed from base 1. This sequence originates from a human donor with glioblastoma. The sequences come from blood, collected after dendritic cell vaccination. The rearrangement combines TRBV29-1 with TRBJ2-7; 7 bases in the middle match TRBD1. The nucleotide sequence is given as TGCAGCGTTGGAAGACAGGGTTCCTACGAGCAGTACTTC. It encodes CSVGRQGSYEQYF.